The present TCR beta chain was sequenced within a study of circulating and synovial CD4+ cells in juvenile arthritis. Concerning this clone itself: Its specificity is unknown.

This CDR3 has 14 residues. Per germline, CDR1 SGHRS and CDR2 YFSETQ. Trimming removed 4 bases at V and 2 bases at J, with 10 bases between. Findings of the study overall: Vbeta family usage analysis did not detect the pathogenic-like versus bulk difference. Diversity here was lower than in bulk blood CD4 cells. Compared with bulk blood, circulating pathogenic-like lymphocytes shared substantially more CDR3 sequences with synovial T cells.

Profiling relied on immunoSEQ multiplex PCR, and the TCRdb table lists in-frame clones only, not all of them. This table has 30,000 to 40,000 clones, more than 90% appearing once. The chain carries TRBV5-1 and TRBJ2-1; D might be TRBD2 (6 bases). Sequencing was done on a sample of CD4+ T cells from blood. This TCR was recovered from a human donor with juvenile idiopathic arthritis. CDR3 sequence reads: CASSPLATYNEQFF. In DNA, the CDR3 is TGCGCCAGCAGCCCTCTAGCGACCTACAATGAGCAGTTCTTC. The entire variable domain, with the rest obtained from reference TRBV5-1 and TRBJ2-1, is as follows: KAGVTQTPRYLIKTRGQQVTLSCSPISGHRSVSWYQQTPGQGLQFLFEYFSETQRNKGNFPGRFSGRQFSNSRSEMNVSTLELGDSALYLCASSPLATYNEQFFGPGTRLTVL.